The 2 T cell receptor beta chains in this list originate from one sample, sequenced in a study of blood T cell repertoires in COVID-19. Libraries were prepared by immunoSEQ multiplex PCR; TCRdb keeps only in-frame clonotypes and omits some of them. This repertoire shows 150,000 or so clones, 65% to 90% found once; its top ten account for 8% to 10%. Sequencing was carried out using peripheral blood. These receptors originate from a man aged 55-75 years with acute or convalescent COVID-19.

The chain links TRBV6-5 to TRBJ1-5; weak D call: TRBD1 (6 bases). V was trimmed by 7 bases and J by 3 bases, leaving 10 bases between them. Germline V gene data show CDR1 as MNHEY and CDR2 as SVGAGI. This CDR3 spans 13 amino acids. The chain's CDR3 is CASTDRINQPQHF. CDR3 in DNA: TGTGCCAGCACGGACAGAATCAATCAGCCCCAGCATTTT.

The chain employs TRBV7-3 and TRBJ2-5; TRBD2 matches 9 bases. The V and J ends lost 1 base and 5 bases, in that order; junction bases with no gene match: 2. The CDR3 contains 14 residues. Germline V gives CDR1 SGHTA, CDR2 FQGTGA. The CDR3 DNA is TGTGCCAGCAGCTTAAATAGCGGGAGTGAGACCCAGTACTTC. As protein: CASSLNSGSETQYF.